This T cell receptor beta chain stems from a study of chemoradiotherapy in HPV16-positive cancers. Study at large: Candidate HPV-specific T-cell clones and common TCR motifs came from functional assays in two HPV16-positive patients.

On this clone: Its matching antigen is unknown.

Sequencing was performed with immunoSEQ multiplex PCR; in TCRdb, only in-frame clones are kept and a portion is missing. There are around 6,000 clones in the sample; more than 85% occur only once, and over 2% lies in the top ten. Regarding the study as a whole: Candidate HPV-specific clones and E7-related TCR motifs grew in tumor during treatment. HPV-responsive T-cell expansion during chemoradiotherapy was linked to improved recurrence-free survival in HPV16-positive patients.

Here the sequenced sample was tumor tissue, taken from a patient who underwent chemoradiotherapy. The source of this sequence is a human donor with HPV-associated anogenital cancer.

The CDR3 is CASSLEATQYF. CDR3 DNA sequence: TGTGCCAGCAGCTTGGAAGCTACGCAGTATTTT. The chain recombines TRBV5-8 with TRBJ2-3; D remains ambiguous. Trimming took 0 bases from V and 8 from J, leaving 4 bases between them. Germline CDR1 and CDR2: SGHTS and YDEGEE. There are 11 residues in the CDR3. The full variable domain, its missing parts supplied by reference TRBV5-8 and TRBJ2-3, is EAGVTQSPTHLIKTRGQQATLRCSPISGHTSVYWYQQALGLGLQFLLWYDEGEERNRGNFPPRFSGRQFPNYSSELNVNALELEDSALYLCASSLEATQYFGPGTRLTVL.